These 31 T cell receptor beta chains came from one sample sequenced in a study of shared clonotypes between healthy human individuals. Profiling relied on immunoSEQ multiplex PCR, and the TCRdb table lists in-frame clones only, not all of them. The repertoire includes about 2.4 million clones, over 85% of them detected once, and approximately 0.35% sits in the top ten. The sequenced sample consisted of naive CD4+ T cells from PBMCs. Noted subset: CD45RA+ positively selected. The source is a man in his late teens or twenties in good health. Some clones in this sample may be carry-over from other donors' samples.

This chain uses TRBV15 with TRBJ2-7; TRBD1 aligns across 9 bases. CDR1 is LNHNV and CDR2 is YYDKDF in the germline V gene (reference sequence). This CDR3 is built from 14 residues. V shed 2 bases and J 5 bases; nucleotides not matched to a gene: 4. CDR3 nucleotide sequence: TGTGCCACCAGCAGACGGACAGGGGCCAACGAGCAGTACTTC. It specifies CATSRRTGANEQYF. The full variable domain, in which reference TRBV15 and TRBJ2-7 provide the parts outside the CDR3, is DAMVIQNPRYQVTQFGKPVTLSCSQTLNHNVMYWYQQKSSQAPKLLFHYYDKDFNNEADTPDNFQSRRPNTSFCFLDIRSPGLGDTAMYLCATSRRTGANEQYFGPGTRLTVT.

The CDR3 nucleotides read TGTGCCACCAGCCCACGGTGGGGGGAAAATGAGGGGGCCCAGCATTTT. Protein sequence: CATSPRWGENEGAQHF. The chain carries TRBV15 and TRBJ1-5; tentative D call: TRBD1 (6 bases). The CDR3 spans 16 residues. With 5 bases removed from V and 11 bases from J, the gap between germline ends came to 25 bases. CDR1 is LNHNV, CDR2 YYDKDF, per germline (reference sequence).

CDR3 DNA sequence: TGTGCCAGCAGCCGAGAAACCGCGGCCGACGCCTACGAGCAGTACTTC. It translates to CASSRETAADAYEQYF. The chain recombines TRBV9 with TRBJ2-7; D remains unclear. The CDR3 is 16 residues long. The germline V and J ends were trimmed by 4 bases and 2 bases, with 19 bases remaining between them. Germline lookup yields CDR1 SGDLS and CDR2 YYNGEE.

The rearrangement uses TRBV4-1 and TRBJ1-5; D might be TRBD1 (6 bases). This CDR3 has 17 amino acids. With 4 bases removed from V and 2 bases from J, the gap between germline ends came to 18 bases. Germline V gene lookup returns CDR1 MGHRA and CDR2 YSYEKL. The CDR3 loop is CASSPRTASKGNQPQHF. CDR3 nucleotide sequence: TGCGCCAGCAGCCCTCGGACAGCCTCTAAGGGCAATCAGCCCCAGCATTTT.

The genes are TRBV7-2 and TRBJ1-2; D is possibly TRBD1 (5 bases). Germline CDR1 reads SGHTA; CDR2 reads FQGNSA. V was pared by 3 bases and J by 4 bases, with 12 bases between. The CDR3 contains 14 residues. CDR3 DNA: TGTGCCAGCAGCTTGGGGAGCGGGACCTATGGCTACACCTTC. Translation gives CASSLGSGTYGYTF.

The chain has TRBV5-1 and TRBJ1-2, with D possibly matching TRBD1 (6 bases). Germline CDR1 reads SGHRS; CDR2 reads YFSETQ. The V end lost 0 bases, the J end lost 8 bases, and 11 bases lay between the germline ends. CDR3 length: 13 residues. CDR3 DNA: TGCGCCAGCAGCTTGGACAGGGATGTCGGCTACACCTTC. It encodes CASSLDRDVGYTF. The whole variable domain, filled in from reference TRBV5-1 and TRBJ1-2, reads KAGVTQTPRYLIKTRGQQVTLSCSPISGHRSVSWYQQTPGQGLQFLFEYFSETQRNKGNFPGRFSGRQFSNSRSEMNVSTLELGDSALYLCASSLDRDVGYTFGSGTRLTVV.

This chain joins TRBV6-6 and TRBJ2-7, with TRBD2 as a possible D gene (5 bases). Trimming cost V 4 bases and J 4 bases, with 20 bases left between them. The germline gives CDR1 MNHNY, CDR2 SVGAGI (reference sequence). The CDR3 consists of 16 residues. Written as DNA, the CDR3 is TGTGCCAGCAGTTCGCCGGGGAGCGGAGCCTCATACGAGCAGTACTTC. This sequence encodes CASSSPGSGASYEQYF.

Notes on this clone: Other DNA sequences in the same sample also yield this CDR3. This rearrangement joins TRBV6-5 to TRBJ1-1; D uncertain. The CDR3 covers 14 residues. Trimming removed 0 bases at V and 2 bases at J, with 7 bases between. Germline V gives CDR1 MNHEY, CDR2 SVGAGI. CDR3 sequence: CASSYSLGNTEAFF. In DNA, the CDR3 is TGTGCCAGCAGTTACTCGTTGGGAAACACTGAAGCTTTCTTT.

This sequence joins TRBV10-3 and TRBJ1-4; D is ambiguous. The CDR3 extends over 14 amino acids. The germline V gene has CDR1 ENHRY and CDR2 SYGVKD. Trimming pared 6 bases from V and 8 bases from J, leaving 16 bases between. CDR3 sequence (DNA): TGTGCCATCAGCTCGACCCTCCCCGCGGAAAAACTGTTTTTT. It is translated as CAISSTLPAEKLFF.

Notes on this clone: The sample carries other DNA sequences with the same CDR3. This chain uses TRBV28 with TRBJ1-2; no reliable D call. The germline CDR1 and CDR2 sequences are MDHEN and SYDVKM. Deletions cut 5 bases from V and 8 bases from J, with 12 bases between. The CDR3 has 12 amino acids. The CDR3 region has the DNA TGTGCCAGCAGTCCCCCCGGCCGCGGCTACACCTTC. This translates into CASSPPGRGYTF.

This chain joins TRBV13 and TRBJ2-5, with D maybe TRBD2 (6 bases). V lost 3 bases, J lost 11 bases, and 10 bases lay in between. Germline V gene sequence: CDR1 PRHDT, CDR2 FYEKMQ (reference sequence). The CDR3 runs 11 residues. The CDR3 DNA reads TGTGCCAGCAGCTTTACGGGGGAGCAGTACTTC. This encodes CASSFTGEQYF.

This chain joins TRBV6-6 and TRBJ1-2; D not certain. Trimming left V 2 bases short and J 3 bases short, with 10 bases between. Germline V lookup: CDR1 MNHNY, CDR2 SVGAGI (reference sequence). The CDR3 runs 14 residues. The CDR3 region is CASSYDGSDYGYTF. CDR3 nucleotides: TGTGCCAGCAGTTACGACGGGTCGGACTATGGCTACACCTTC.

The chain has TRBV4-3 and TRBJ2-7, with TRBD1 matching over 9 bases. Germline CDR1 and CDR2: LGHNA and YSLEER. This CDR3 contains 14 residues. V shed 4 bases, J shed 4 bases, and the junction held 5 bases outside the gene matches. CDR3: CASSPVGQGYEQYF. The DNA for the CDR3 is TGCGCCAGCAGCCCGGTGGGACAGGGTTACGAGCAGTACTTC.

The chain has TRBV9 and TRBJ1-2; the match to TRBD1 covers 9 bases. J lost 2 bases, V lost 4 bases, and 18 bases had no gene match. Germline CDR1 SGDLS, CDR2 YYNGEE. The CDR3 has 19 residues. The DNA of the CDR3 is TGTGCCAGCAGCTCATCCCATACAGGGGGCAAAGAAAGAAACTATGGCTACACCTTC. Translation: CASSSSHTGGKERNYGYTF. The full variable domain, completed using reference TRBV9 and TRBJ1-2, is DSGVTQTPKHLITATGQRVTLRCSPRSGDLSVYWYQQSLDQGLQFLIQYYNGEERAKGNILERFSAQQFPDLHSELNLSSLELGDSALYFCASSSSHTGGKERNYGYTFGSGTRLTVV.

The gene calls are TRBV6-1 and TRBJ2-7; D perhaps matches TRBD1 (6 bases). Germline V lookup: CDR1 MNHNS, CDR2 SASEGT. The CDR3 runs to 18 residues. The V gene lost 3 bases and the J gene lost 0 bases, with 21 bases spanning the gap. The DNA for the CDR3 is TGTGCCAGCAGTGAGTCCCTTTTCCCGGGACAAACCTCCTACGAGCAGTACTTC. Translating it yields CASSESLFPGQTSYEQYF.

The CDR3 nucleotides are TGTGCCAGCCTCACTCATGGGGGCACTGAAGCTTTCTTT. Its translation is CASLTHGGTEAFF. V usage is TRBV28 and J usage is TRBJ1-1; TRBD1 might be the D (5 bases). The V and J ends lost 8 bases and 4 bases respectively, with 14 bases between them. The germline gives CDR1 MDHEN, CDR2 SYDVKM. This CDR3 contains 13 residues.

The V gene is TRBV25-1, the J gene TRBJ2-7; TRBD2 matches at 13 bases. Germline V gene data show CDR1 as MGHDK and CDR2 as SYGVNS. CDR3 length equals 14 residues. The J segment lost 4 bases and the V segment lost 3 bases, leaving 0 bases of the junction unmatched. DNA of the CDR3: TGTGCCAGCAGTGAGGGACTAGCGGGGTACGAGCAGTACTTC. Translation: CASSEGLAGYEQYF.

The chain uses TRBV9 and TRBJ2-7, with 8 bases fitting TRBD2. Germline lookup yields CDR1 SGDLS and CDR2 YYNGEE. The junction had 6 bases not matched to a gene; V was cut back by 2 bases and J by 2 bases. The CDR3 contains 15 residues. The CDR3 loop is CASSVGAGAPYEQYF. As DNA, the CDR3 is TGTGCCAGCAGCGTGGGAGCGGGAGCCCCCTACGAGCAGTACTTC.

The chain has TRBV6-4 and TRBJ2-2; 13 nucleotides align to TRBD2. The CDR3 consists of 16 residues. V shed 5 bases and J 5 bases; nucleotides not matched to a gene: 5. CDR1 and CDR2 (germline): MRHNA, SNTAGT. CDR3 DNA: TGTGCCAGCAGTTCGTCGGGACTAGCGGGAACCGGGGAGCTGTTTTTT. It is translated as CASSSSGLAGTGELFF.

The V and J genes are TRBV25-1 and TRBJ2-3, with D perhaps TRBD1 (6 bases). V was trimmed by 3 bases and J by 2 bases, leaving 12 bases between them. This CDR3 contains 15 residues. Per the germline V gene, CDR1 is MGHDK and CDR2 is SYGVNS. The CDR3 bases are TGTGCCAGCAGTGAGATGGGGGCCTACACAGATACGCAGTATTTT. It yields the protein CASSEMGAYTDTQYF.

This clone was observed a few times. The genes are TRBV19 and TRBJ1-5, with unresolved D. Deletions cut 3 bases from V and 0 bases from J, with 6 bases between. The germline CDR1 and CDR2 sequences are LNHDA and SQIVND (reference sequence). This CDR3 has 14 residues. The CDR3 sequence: CASSMVGSNQPQHF. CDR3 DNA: TGTGCCAGTAGTATGGTAGGTAGCAATCAGCCCCAGCATTTT.

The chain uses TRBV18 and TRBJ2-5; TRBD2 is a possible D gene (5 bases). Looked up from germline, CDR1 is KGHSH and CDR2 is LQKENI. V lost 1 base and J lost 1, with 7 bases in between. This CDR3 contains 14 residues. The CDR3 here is CASSPRTVQETQYF. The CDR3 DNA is TGTGCCAGCTCACCACGGACTGTCCAAGAGACCCAGTACTTC.

This chain's CDR3 is CASSQDLGPAGQPQHF. DNA of the CDR3: TGCGCCAGCAGCCAAGACCTGGGCCCCGCTGGTCAGCCCCAGCATTTT. This rearrangement joins TRBV4-1 to TRBJ1-5, with D uncertain. The CDR3 sequence is 16 residues long. The V end lost 0 bases, the J end lost 6 bases, and 15 bases lay between the germline ends. CDR1 is MGHRA, CDR2 YSYEKL, per germline.

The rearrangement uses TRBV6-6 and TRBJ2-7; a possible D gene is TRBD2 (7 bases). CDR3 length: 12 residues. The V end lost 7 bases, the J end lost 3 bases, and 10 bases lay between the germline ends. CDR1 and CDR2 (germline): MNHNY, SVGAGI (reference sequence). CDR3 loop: CASKGGGYEQYF. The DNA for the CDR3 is TGTGCCAGCAAAGGGGGGGGCTACGAGCAGTACTTC.

CDR3 amino acids: CASSLVRGLPYEQYF. The CDR3 nucleotides are TGTGCCAGCAGCTTAGTCAGGGGCCTCCCCTACGAGCAGTACTTC. The chain has TRBV11-2 and TRBJ2-7, with TRBD1 as a possible D gene (6 bases). The germline V gene encodes CDR1 SGHAT and CDR2 FQNNGV. There are 15 residues in the CDR3. V lost 1 base and J 2 bases, leaving 12 bases between the germline ends. Together with reference TRBV11-2 and TRBJ2-7, the CDR3 gives the full variable domain: EAGVAQSPRYKIIEKRQSVAFWCNPISGHATLYWYQQILGQGPKLLIQFQNNGVVDDSQLPKDRFSAERLKGVDSTLKIQPAKLEDSAVYLCASSLVRGLPYEQYFGPGTRLTVT.

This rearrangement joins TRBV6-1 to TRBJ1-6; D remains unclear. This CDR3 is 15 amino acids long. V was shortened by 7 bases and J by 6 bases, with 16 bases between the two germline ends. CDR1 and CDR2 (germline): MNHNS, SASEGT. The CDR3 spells CASKVRTTINSPLHF. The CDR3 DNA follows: TGTGCCAGCAAAGTCAGGACGACAATTAATTCACCCCTCCACTTT.

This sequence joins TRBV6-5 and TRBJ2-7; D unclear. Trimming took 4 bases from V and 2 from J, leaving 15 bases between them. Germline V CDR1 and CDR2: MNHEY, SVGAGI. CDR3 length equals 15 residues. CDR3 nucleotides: TGTGCCAGCAGTTCCGTCTGGGCTGCCACCTACGAGCAGTACTTC. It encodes CASSSVWAATYEQYF.

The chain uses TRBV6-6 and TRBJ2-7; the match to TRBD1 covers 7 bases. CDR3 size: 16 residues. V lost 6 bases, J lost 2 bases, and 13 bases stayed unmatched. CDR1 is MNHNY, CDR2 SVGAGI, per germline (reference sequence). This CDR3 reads CASRTPQGDGPYEQYF. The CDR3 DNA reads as TGTGCCAGCAGAACCCCCCAGGGGGACGGGCCCTACGAGCAGTACTTC.

This chain's CDR3 is CASSTPGGWDNQPQHF. CDR3 DNA: TGTGCCAGCAGTACACCGGGGGGGTGGGACAATCAGCCCCAGCATTTT. The V gene is TRBV28, the J gene TRBJ1-5; a weak D match, TRBD1 (5 bases). The CDR3 is 16 residues long. Trimming shortened V by 5 bases and J by 3 bases, and 17 bases separated the two germline ends. The germline V gene has CDR1 MDHEN and CDR2 SYDVKM.

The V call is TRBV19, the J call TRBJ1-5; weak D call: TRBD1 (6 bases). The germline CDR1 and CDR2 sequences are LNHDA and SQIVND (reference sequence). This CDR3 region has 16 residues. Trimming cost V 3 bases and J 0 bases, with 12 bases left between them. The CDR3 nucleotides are TGTGCCAGTAGTATTGCAGGGGTTTATAGCAATCAGCCCCAGCATTTT. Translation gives CASSIAGVYSNQPQHF.

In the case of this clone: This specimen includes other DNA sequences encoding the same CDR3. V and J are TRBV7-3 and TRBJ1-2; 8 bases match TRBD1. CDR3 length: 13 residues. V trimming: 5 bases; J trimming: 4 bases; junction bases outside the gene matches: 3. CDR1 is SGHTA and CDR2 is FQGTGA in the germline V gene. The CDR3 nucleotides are TGTGCCAGCAGCCAGGGGGCGGGCTATGGCTACACCTTC. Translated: CASSQGAGYGYTF.